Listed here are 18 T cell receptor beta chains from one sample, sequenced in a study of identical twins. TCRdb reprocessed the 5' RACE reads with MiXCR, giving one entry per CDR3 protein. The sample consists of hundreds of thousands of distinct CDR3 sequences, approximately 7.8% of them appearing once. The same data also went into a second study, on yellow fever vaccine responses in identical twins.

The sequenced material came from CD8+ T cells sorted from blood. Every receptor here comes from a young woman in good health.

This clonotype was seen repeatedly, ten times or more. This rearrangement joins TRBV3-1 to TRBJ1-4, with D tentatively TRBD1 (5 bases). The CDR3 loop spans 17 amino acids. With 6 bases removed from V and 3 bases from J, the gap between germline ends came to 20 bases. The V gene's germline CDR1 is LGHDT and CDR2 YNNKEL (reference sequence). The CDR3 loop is CASSQSGAVISNEKLFF. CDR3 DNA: TGTGCCAGCAGTCAAAGCGGGGCGGTAATATCTAATGAAAAACTGTTTTTT.

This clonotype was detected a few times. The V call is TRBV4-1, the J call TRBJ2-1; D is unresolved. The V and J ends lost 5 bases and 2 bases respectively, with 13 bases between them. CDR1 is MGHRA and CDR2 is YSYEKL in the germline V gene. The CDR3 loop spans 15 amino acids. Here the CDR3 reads CASSEVASTYNEQFF. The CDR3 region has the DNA TGCGCCAGCAGCGAAGTTGCGAGTACCTACAATGAGCAGTTCTTC.

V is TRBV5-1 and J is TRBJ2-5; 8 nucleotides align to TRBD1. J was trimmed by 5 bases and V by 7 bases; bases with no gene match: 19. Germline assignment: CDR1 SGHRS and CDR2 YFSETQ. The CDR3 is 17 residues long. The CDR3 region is CASAHGGQALGGETQYF. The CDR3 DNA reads TGCGCCAGCGCCCATGGGGGACAGGCCCTCGGGGGTGAGACCCAGTACTTC.

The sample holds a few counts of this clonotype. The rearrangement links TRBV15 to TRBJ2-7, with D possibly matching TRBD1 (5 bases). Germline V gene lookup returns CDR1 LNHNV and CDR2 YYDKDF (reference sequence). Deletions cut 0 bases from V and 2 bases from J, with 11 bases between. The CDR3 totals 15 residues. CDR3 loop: CATSREKGAPYEQYF. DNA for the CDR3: TGTGCCACCAGCAGAGAAAAAGGGGCCCCCTACGAGCAGTACTTC.

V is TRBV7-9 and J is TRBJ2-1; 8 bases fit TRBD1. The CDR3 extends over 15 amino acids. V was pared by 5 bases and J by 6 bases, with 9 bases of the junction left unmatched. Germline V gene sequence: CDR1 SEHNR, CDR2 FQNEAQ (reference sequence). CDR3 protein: CASSGPGQDVNEQFF. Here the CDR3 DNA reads TGTGCCAGCAGCGGGCCGGGACAGGACGTCAATGAGCAGTTCTTC.

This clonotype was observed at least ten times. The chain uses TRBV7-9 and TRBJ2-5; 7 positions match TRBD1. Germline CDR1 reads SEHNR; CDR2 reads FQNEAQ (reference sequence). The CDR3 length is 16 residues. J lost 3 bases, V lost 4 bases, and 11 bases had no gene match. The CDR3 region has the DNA TGTGCCAGCAGCTCCCCCGTGGGACAGCGAAAAGAGACCCAGTACTTC. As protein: CASSSPVGQRKETQYF.

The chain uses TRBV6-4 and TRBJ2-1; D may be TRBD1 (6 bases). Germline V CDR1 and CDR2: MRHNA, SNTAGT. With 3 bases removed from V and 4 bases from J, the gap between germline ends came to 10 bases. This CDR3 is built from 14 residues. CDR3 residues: CASSESGEYNEQFF. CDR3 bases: TGTGCCAGCAGTGAGTCAGGGGAATACAATGAGCAGTTCTTC.

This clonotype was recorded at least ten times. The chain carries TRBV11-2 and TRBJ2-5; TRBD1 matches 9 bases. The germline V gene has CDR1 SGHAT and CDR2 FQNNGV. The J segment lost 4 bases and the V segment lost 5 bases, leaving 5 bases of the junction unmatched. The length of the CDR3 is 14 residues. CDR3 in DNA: TGTGCCAGCAGCCTTAGGACAGGGGTAGAGACCCAGTACTTC. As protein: CASSLRTGVETQYF.

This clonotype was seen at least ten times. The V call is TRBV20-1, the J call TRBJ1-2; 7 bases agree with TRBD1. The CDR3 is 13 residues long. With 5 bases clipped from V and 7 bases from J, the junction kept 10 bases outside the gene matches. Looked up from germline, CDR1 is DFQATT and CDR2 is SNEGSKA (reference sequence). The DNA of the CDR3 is TGCAGTGCTGAGGCGACAGGGTTGACTGGCTACACCTTC. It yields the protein CSAEATGLTGYTF.

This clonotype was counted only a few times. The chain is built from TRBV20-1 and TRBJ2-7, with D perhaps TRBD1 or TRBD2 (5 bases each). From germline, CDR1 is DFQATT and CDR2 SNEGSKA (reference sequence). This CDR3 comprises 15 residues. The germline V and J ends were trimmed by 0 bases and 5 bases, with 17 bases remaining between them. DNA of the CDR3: TGCAGTGCTAGAGATTCGAGGGGCGAACGGAACGAGCAGTACTTC. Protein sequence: CSARDSRGERNEQYF.

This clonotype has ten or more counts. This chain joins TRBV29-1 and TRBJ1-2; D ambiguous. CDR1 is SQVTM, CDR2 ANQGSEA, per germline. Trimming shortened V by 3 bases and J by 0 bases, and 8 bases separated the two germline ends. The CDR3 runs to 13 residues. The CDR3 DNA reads TGCAGCGTTGAGGACGTAGCTAACTATGGCTACACCTTC. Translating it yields CSVEDVANYGYTF.

The CDR3 DNA reads TGCGCCAGCAGCCAAAAAAGTAGCGGGGGGGCAGATACGCAGTATTTT. It encodes CASSQKSSGGADTQYF. The chain is built from TRBV4-1 and TRBJ2-3; TRBD2 matches at 11 bases. V trimming: 2 bases; J trimming: 4 bases; junction bases outside the gene matches: 5. The V gene's germline CDR1 is MGHRA and CDR2 YSYEKL. The CDR3 sequence is 16 residues long.

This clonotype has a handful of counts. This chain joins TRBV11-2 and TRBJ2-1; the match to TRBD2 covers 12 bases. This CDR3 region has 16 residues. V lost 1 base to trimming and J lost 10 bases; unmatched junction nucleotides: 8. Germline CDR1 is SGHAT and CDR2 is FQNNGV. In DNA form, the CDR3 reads TGTGCCAGCAGCTTAGCTTGGACTAGCGGGGCGGAAGAGCAGTTCTTC. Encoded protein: CASSLAWTSGAEEQFF.

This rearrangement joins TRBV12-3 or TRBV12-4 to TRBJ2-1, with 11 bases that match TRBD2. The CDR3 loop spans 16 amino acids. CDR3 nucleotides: TGTGCTAGCGGGCTAGCGGGAGGCAGCTCCTACAATGAGCAGTTCTTC. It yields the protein CASGLAGGSSYNEQFF.

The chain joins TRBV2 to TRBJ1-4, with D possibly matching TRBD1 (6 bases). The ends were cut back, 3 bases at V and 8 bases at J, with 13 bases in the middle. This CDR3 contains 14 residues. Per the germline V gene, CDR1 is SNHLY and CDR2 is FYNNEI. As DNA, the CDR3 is TGTGCCAGCAGTGATTGGGGGGCACAAGAAAAACTGTTTTTT. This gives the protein CASSDWGAQEKLFF.

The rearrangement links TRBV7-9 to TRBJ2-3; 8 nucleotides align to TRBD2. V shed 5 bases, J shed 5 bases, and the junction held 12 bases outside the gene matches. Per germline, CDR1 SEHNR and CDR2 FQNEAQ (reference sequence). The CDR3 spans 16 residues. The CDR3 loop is CASSNPTSGWLDTQYF. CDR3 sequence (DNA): TGTGCCAGCAGCAACCCTACTAGCGGATGGTTAGATACGCAGTATTTT.

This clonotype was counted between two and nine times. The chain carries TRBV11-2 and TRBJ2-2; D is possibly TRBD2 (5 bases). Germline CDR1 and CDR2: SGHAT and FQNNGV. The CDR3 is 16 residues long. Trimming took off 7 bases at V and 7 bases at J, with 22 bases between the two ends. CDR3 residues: CASTQTATSEGGELFF. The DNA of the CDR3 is TGTGCCAGCACCCAGACGGCGACCTCTGAGGGCGGGGAGCTGTTTTTT.

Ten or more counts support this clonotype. In DNA, the CDR3 is TGCGCCAGCAGCTGGGAACAGGGGGATGCTAATGAAAAACTGTTTTTT. It codes for CASSWEQGDANEKLFF. V usage is TRBV5-1 and J usage is TRBJ1-4, with 8 bases aligning to TRBD1. Germline V gene lookup returns CDR1 SGHRS and CDR2 YFSETQ. The CDR3 consists of 16 residues. J lost 3 bases, V lost 3 bases, and 7 bases had no gene match.